This entry lists 24 T cell receptor beta chains sequenced from one sample in a study of vaccination and CD4 T cells after COVID-19 (dated by TCRdb to between 2022 and 2023). These receptors are not linked to any known antigen. Sample treatment or condition, as interpreted from the label and publication: approximately nine-day PBMC culture with coronavirus spike peptide pools or control peptides (ViraFEST assay). The library was made by PCR. Instrument used: Illumina iSeq 100. DNA from cultured CD4+ T cells was subjected to TCR sequencing with the Oncomine TCR Beta short-read assay at the Johns Hopkins FTIC core. The public reads were run again by TCRdb, first through fastp at Q25 and then through MiXCR, and only productive beta chains were kept. Every CDR3 protein is listed once, alongside the most common genes and DNA of its rows. The sample table lists fewer than 15,000 distinct CDR3 sequences, about 46% of them with a count of one. The top ten clones comprise 11% to 15% of the sample.

Sequences were obtained from CD4+ T cells from blood, cultured in vitro. These receptors all stem from a human donor who had recovered from COVID-19.

The chain couples TRBV7-2 to TRBJ1-3; tentative D call: TRBD1 (6 bases). The germline V gene encodes CDR1 SGHTA and CDR2 FQGNSA. The CDR3 length is 15 residues. Trimming removed 5 bases at V and 4 bases at J, with 15 bases between. The CDR3 region has the DNA TGTGCCAGCAGCCCCGGACAGAGGCTCGGAAACACCATATATTTT. It translates to CASSPGQRLGNTIYF.

The rearrangement links TRBV30 to TRBJ1-5; the D is unclear. The germline CDR1 and CDR2 sequences are GTSNPN and SVGIG (reference sequence). The CDR3 totals 13 residues. V lost 1 base and J lost 5, with 9 bases in between. CDR3 DNA: TGTGCCTGGAGTGAAGGGCCATATCAGCCCCAGCATTTT. It codes for CAWSEGPYQPQHF.

The sample holds a few counts of this clonotype. For the CDR3, the DNA is TGTGCCAGCAGCTTGGGATATGAGGGAAGGCCGGCTTTCTTT. This encodes CASSLGYEGRPAFF. The chain uses TRBV5-8 and TRBJ1-1, with no clear D. Trimming shortened V by 0 bases and J by 11 bases, and 17 bases separated the two germline ends. The germline CDR1 and CDR2 sequences are SGHTS and YDEGEE. The CDR3 extends over 14 amino acids.

This clonotype was detected only a few times. V usage is TRBV7-6 and J usage is TRBJ2-7; 7 bases align to TRBD1. The CDR3 covers 13 residues. CDR1 SGHVS and CDR2 FNYEAQ come from the germline V gene. J lost 6 bases, V lost 2 bases, and 4 bases had no gene match. The CDR3 DNA reads TGTGCCAGCAGCTTAAAGGCAGGGGGCGAGCAGTACTTC. Translating it yields CASSLKAGGEQYF. Full variable domain (missing parts from reference TRBV7-6 and TRBJ2-7): GAGVSQSPRYKVTKRGQDVALRCDPISGHVSLYWYRQALGQGPEFLTYFNYEAQQDKSGLPNDRFSAERPEGSISTLTIQRTEQRDSAMYRCASSLKAGGEQYFGPGTRLTVT.

Here the CDR3 DNA reads TGTGCCACCAGTGACCGCGGGGGGCCCAATGAAAAACTGTTTTTT. The encoded protein is CATSDRGGPNEKLFF. The gene calls are TRBV24-1 and TRBJ1-4, with D possibly being TRBD1 (6 bases). Trimming left V 4 bases short and J 5 bases short, with 13 bases between. The CDR3 covers 15 residues. In germline, CDR1 is KGHDR, CDR2 SFDVKD.

The chain uses TRBV28 and TRBJ1-6; possibly TRBD1 for D (5 bases). The CDR3 is 16 amino acids. Trimming took off 6 bases at V and 3 bases at J, with 15 bases between the two ends. CDR1 is MDHEN and CDR2 is SYDVKM in the germline V gene. The CDR3 loop reads CASRRRQFDYNSPLHF. CDR3 sequence (DNA): TGTGCCAGCAGAAGAAGACAGTTCGACTATAATTCACCCCTCCACTTT.

The chain carries TRBV7-2 and TRBJ1-1, with no clear D. Trimming cost V 3 bases and J 11 bases, with 16 bases left between them. This CDR3 region has 13 residues. The germline V gene encodes CDR1 SGHTA and CDR2 FQGNSA. The CDR3 protein is CASSFPQLRRAFF. The DNA for the CDR3 is TGTGCCAGCAGCTTTCCACAACTCCGGAGGGCTTTCTTT. Looking up the rest from reference TRBV7-2 and TRBJ1-1 gives the full variable domain: GAGVSQSPSNKVTEKGKDVELRCDPISGHTALYWYRQSLGQGLEFLIYFQGNSAPDKSGLPSDRFSAERTGGSVSTLTIQRTQQEDSAVYLCASSFPQLRRAFFGQGTRLTVV.

This chain joins TRBV7-2 and TRBJ1-4; D is unresolved. CDR1 is SGHTA and CDR2 is FQGNSA in the germline V gene. V was shortened by 1 base and J by 10 bases, with 4 bases between the two germline ends. The CDR3 has 11 amino acids. The CDR3 reads CASSLDVKLFF. In nucleotides, the CDR3 is TGTGCCAGCAGCTTAGATGTAAAACTGTTTTTT.

The chain has TRBV6-1 and TRBJ1-3, with 9 positions matching TRBD1. Germline V gene data show CDR1 as MNHNS and CDR2 as SASEGT. The CDR3 is made up of 16 amino acids. After removal of 6 bases from V and 0 bases from J, the junction contained 6 bases not matched to a gene. As DNA, the CDR3 is TGTGCCAGCAGGGACAGGGGTCCTTACTCTGGAAACACCATATATTTT. Protein sequence: CASRDRGPYSGNTIYF.

The rearrangement links TRBV20-1 to TRBJ2-5; D is unclear. Germline V lookup: CDR1 DFQATT, CDR2 SNEGSKA (reference sequence). V lost 6 bases and J lost 2, with 13 bases in between. The CDR3 length is 13 residues. The DNA for the CDR3 is TGCAGTGCGGAGACTCCCGGACAAGAGACCCAGTACTTC. Protein product: CSAETPGQETQYF.

This clonotype was picked up a small number of times. The DNA for the CDR3 is TGTGCCAGCAGTTACGGTCAGGGTGGAAACACCATATATTTT. Translated: CASSYGQGGNTIYF. The rearrangement joins TRBV6-5 to TRBJ1-3; D possibly corresponds to TRBD1 (5 bases). Trimming removed 2 bases at V and 3 bases at J, with 8 bases between. There are 14 residues in the CDR3. Per germline, CDR1 MNHEY and CDR2 SVGAGI.

This clonotype showed up just once. The rearrangement uses TRBV6-1 and TRBJ1-5, with TRBD1 identical over 8 bases. This CDR3 contains 13 residues. The V segment lost 6 bases and the J segment 4 bases; nucleotides outside the gene matches: 2. Germline V gene lookup returns CDR1 MNHNS and CDR2 SASEGT. The CDR3 reads CASSRQGNQPQHF. For the CDR3, the DNA is TGTGCCAGCAGCCGACAGGGGAATCAGCCCCAGCATTTT.

This sequence joins TRBV6-5 and TRBJ1-1; no definite D call. The CDR3 sequence is 12 residues long. CDR1 and CDR2 from the germline V gene are MNHEY and SVGAGI. The ends were cut back, 4 bases at V and 7 bases at J, with 10 bases in the middle. The CDR3 sequence is CASSSREGEAFF. CDR3 bases: TGTGCCAGCAGTTCGAGAGAAGGTGAAGCTTTCTTT.

This clonotype has only a few counts. This chain joins TRBV27 and TRBJ2-3; 10 nucleotides line up with TRBD1. CDR1 and CDR2 from the germline V gene are MNHEY and SMNVEV (reference sequence). The V gene end was trimmed by 6 bases and the J gene end by 3 bases; junction bases not matched to a gene: 9. CDR3 size: 16 residues. The CDR3 reads CASRYDRGPGTDTQYF. The CDR3 DNA sequence: TGTGCCAGCAGATACGACAGGGGGCCAGGGACAGATACGCAGTATTTT.

The chain is built from TRBV7-2 and TRBJ1-6; D remains unclear. Per the germline V gene, CDR1 is SGHTA and CDR2 is FQGNSA. The CDR3 extends over 15 amino acids. V lost 2 bases and J 6 bases, leaving 11 bases between the germline ends. Here the CDR3 DNA reads TGTGCCAGCAGCTTACACGGCGGCTCTAATTCACCCCTCCACTTT. Its translation: CASSLHGGSNSPLHF.

A single count supports this clonotype. The chain carries TRBV7-3 and TRBJ2-1; D is perhaps TRBD1 or TRBD2 (5 bases each). The CDR3 loop spans 17 amino acids. In germline, CDR1 is SGHTA, CDR2 FQGTGA. Trimming cost V 5 bases and J 3 bases, with 20 bases left between them. The CDR3, as DNA: TGTGCCAGCAGCGCCCAACGGGGCGCGAACCTCTACAATGAGCAGTTCTTC. Translated: CASSAQRGANLYNEQFF.

The CDR3 sequence is CASSTRPGDQPQHF. CDR3 DNA sequence: TGTGCCAGTAGTACCCGGCCGGGGGATCAGCCCCAGCATTTT. The rearrangement joins TRBV19 to TRBJ1-5, with a possible D match to TRBD1 (5 bases). V was clipped by 4 bases and J by 5 bases, with 12 bases between them. The germline CDR1 and CDR2 sequences are LNHDA and SQIVND (reference sequence). CDR3 length: 14 residues.

V usage is TRBV12-5 and J usage is TRBJ1-1; no clear D gene. The CDR3 loop spans 13 amino acids. CDR1 is LGHNT, CDR2 FRNRAP, per germline. V lost 6 bases to trimming and J lost 7 bases, with 15 bases between them. DNA of the CDR3: TGTGCTAGTGGCCTTGGGCCAGACCGTGAAGCTTTCTTT. Translation gives CASGLGPDREAFF.

This clonotype was counted once. The V call is TRBV7-3, the J call TRBJ1-1, with D uncertain. Per germline, CDR1 SGHTA and CDR2 FQGTGA. This CDR3 comprises 14 residues. V dropped 2 bases and J dropped 4 bases, with 11 bases sitting between them. In DNA, the CDR3 is TGTGCCAGCAGCTTATTTAAGGGAAGCACTGAAGCTTTCTTT. Translated: CASSLFKGSTEAFF.

This sequence joins TRBV18 and TRBJ2-1; 7 nucleotides line up with TRBD2. Germline V gives CDR1 KGHSH, CDR2 LQKENI. The CDR3 sequence is 15 residues long. After removal of 3 bases from V and 3 bases from J, the junction contained 5 bases not matched to a gene. The CDR3, as DNA: TGTGCCAGCTCACCTTACGGGGGGTTCTACAATGAGCAGTTCTTC. Translating it yields CASSPYGGFYNEQFF.

This sequence joins TRBV6-1 and TRBJ1-5; the D gene is possibly TRBD1 (5 bases). Per the germline V gene, CDR1 is MNHNS and CDR2 is SASEGT. V lost 4 bases and J 1 base, leaving 20 bases between the germline ends. This CDR3 contains 18 residues. The CDR3: CASSADRRITISNQPQHF. In nucleotides, the CDR3 is TGTGCCAGCAGTGCCGACAGACGAATAACTATAAGCAATCAGCCCCAGCATTTT.

This chain connects TRBV11-2 to TRBJ2-5; unclear D gene. CDR1 and CDR2 from the germline V gene are SGHAT and FQNNGV. The V end lost 8 bases, the J end lost 2 bases, and 15 bases lay between the germline ends. The CDR3 is made up of 14 amino acids. The CDR3 DNA sequence: TGTGCCAGCGGTCGACGGCTAACTCAAGAGACCCAGTACTTC. Protein product: CASGRRLTQETQYF.

This chain links TRBV20-1 with TRBJ2-1; D uncertain. CDR1 is DFQATT, CDR2 SNEGSKA, per germline (reference sequence). The CDR3 loop spans 14 amino acids. V lost 0 bases, J lost 5 bases, and 11 bases lay in between. The CDR3 sequence: CSARDMRTDNEQFF. The DNA of the CDR3 is TGCAGTGCTAGAGATATGCGGACCGACAATGAGCAGTTCTTC.

This clonotype was counted between two and nine times. The J gene is TRBJ2-3, the V gene TRBV7-2; D is undetermined. Looked up from germline, CDR1 is SGHTA and CDR2 is FQGNSA. V gave up 4 bases and J gave up 2 bases, with 22 bases separating them. This CDR3 region has 18 residues. The CDR3 here is CASSYRLTSGPLTDTQYF. CDR3 coding DNA: TGTGCCAGCAGCTATCGGTTGACTTCGGGTCCTCTCACAGATACGCAGTATTTT.